The 9 T cell receptor beta chains in this list originate from one sample, sequenced in a study of esophageal squamous cell carcinoma under preoperative chemotherapy. Noted time point: before preoperative PTX-NDP chemotherapy. TCRdb re-called the PCR reads with MiXCR, one entry per CDR3 protein. The sample has about 30,000 distinct CDR3 sequences; under 60% are singletons. Sample acquisition took place from a patient given preoperative chemotherapy. These receptors all stem from a human donor with esophageal squamous cell carcinoma. The donor label of this sample is uncertain.

By share of the sample, this clonotype is medium-sized. The chain links TRBV7-9 to TRBJ2-1; weak D call: TRBD2 (7 bases). V was shortened by 0 bases and J by 4 bases, with 16 bases between the two germline ends. Germline CDR1 reads SEHNR; CDR2 reads FQNEAQ (reference sequence). The CDR3 totals 17 residues. The CDR3 spells CASSLALGGVLYNEQFF. The CDR3 DNA reads TGTGCCAGCAGCTTAGCCCTAGGGGGGGTCTTATACAATGAGCAGTTCTTC.

Worth noting for this clonotype: Since no conserved phenylalanine or tryptophan closes the CDR3, a read error is the likely cause. The gene calls are TRBV7-3 and TRBJ2-5, with 7 positions matching TRBD1. Germline CDR1 reads SGHTA; CDR2 reads FQGTGA. The CDR3 contains 13 residues. The DNA for the CDR3 is TGTGCGGGCAGCGTACAGGGGATGGAGACCCAGTACTTG. Residues: CAGSVQGMETQYL.

The CDR3 sequence is CASSLEGKVSTGTQFF. The CDR3 nucleotides read TGTGCCAGCAGCTTAGAGGGGAAAGTGAGCACCGGGACGCAGTTTTTT. The gene calls are TRBV7-6 and TRBJ2-2, with D perhaps matching TRBD1 or TRBD2 (5 bases each). CDR1 SGHVS and CDR2 FNYEAQ come from the germline V gene. The CDR3 is made up of 16 amino acids. V was clipped by 1 base and J by 16 bases, with 25 bases between them.

This clonotype was observed many times. The chain is built from TRBV12-3 or TRBV12-4 and TRBJ2-5; D gene uncertain. With 1 base removed from V and 11 bases from J, the gap between germline ends came to 23 bases. The length of the CDR3 is 16 residues. Here the CDR3 DNA reads TGTGCCAGCAGTTTAGGACCCGCTGGGCCCTACAATGAGCAGTACTTC. Translating it yields CASSLGPAGPYNEQYF.

This chain joins TRBV19 and TRBJ1-1; possible D gene TRBD1, 5 bases. This CDR3 spans 15 amino acids. V lost 5 bases, J lost 7 bases, and 20 bases lay in between. Germline CDR1 reads LNHDA; CDR2 reads SQIVND (reference sequence). For the CDR3, the DNA is TGTGCCAGTAGTTTCAAGGGACCCGGCGGGAGTGAAGCTTTCTTT. Its protein product is CASSFKGPGGSEAFF.

This clonotype was recorded at least ten times. V gene TRBV7-9 combines with J gene TRBJ2-7; 8 positions match TRBD2. The CDR3 has 16 residues. In germline, CDR1 is SEHNR, CDR2 FQNEAQ (reference sequence). V dropped 5 bases and J dropped 2; count of bases not matched to a gene: 11. This CDR3 reads CASSLERGPAPYEQYF. In DNA form, the CDR3 reads TGTGCCAGCAGCCTAGAGCGGGGGCCGGCCCCCTACGAGCAGTACTTC.

The chain couples TRBV27 to TRBJ2-7; no reliable D call. CDR1 is MNHEY, CDR2 SMNVEV, per germline (reference sequence). The V end was cut by 2 bases, the J end by 2 bases, with 10 bases between. This CDR3 spans 14 amino acids. The CDR3 is CASSLRMRPYEQYF. In DNA form, the CDR3 reads TGTGCCAGCAGTTTAAGGATGAGGCCCTACGAGCAGTACTTC.

This clonotype was picked up a small number of times. The chain joins TRBV5-4 to TRBJ1-2; the match to TRBD1 covers 10 bases. Germline V gives CDR1 SGHNT, CDR2 YYREEE (reference sequence). Trimming cost V 5 bases and J 1 base; bases outside gene matches: 2. CDR3 length equals 14 residues. The CDR3 protein is CASRGQGVNYGYTF. DNA of the CDR3: TGTGCCAGCAGAGGACAGGGGGTTAACTATGGCTACACCTTC.

This clonotype was observed at least ten times. The rearrangement joins TRBV7-2 to TRBJ2-1, with D perhaps matching TRBD1 (6 bases). The CDR3 consists of 13 residues. The V and J ends lost 3 bases and 6 bases respectively, with 9 bases between them. CDR1 is SGHTA, CDR2 FQGNSA, per germline. DNA for the CDR3: TGTGCCAGCAGCTTTAACAGGGCCAATGAGCAGTTCTTC. As protein: CASSFNRANEQFF. Using reference TRBV7-2 and TRBJ2-1 for the parts outside the CDR3, the full variable domain is GAGVSQSPSNKVTEKGKDVELRCDPISGHTALYWYRQSLGQGLEFLIYFQGNSAPDKSGLPSDRFSAERTGGSVSTLTIQRTQQEDSAVYLCASSFNRANEQFFGPGTRLTVL.